These 15 T cell receptor beta chains came from one sample sequenced in a study of human T cells and chemical hapten exposure. The time point is: patch test 3, about 24 weeks after DPC sensitization. Described treatment: therapeutic diphenylcyclopropenone sensitization with weekly scalp DPC. TCRdb independently ran MiXCR on the RACE reads; one entry per CDR3 protein. The sample consists of tens of thousands of distinct CDR3 sequences, under 15% of them appearing once. Sequencing was performed on whole blood, taken in connection with sensitization to the hapten diphenylcyclopropenone (DPC). These receptors all come from a woman aged 45-65 years with alopecia areata. Some clones in this sample may be carry-over from other donors' samples.

The sample holds a few counts of this clonotype. The V call is TRBV3-1, the J call TRBJ1-1; no definite D call. The CDR3 loop spans 15 amino acids. The V and J ends lost 4 bases and 0 bases respectively, with 12 bases between them. Germline CDR1 reads LGHDT; CDR2 reads YNNKEL (reference sequence). CDR3 bases: TGTGCCAGCAGCCCCGTGGAGCGGTTGAACACTGAAGCTTTCTTT. Its translation: CASSPVERLNTEAFF.

This clonotype was seen a handful of times. J is TRBJ1-2 and V is TRBV3-1; D is uncertain. Germline CDR1 LGHDT, CDR2 YNNKEL (reference sequence). V lost 0 bases and J 8 bases, leaving 16 bases between the germline ends. The CDR3 is 15 residues long. Here the CDR3 DNA reads TGTGCCAGCAGCCAAGATCGCGTCAGCTTTGGAGGCTACACCTTC. It specifies CASSQDRVSFGGYTF.

This clonotype was detected only once. The chain links TRBV12-3 or TRBV12-4 to TRBJ2-4, with TRBD2 matching 10 bases. This CDR3 is 14 amino acids long. V gave up 7 bases and J gave up 2 bases; unmatched junction bases: 2. The CDR3 sequence is CASTTSGTKNIQYF. The DNA for the CDR3 is TGTGCCAGCACCACTAGCGGGACCAAAAACATTCAGTACTTC.

Many counts were recorded for this clonotype. This chain links TRBV13 with TRBJ2-6; no clear D. Germline lookup yields CDR1 PRHDT and CDR2 FYEKMQ (reference sequence). The CDR3 has 15 residues. Trimming removed 0 bases from V and 0 bases from J, with 3 bases in between. The DNA for the CDR3 is TGTGCCAGCAGCTTAGGGGGCTCTGGGGCCAACGTCCTGACTTTC. Its translation: CASSLGGSGANVLTF.

This clonotype was observed many times. The rearrangement uses TRBV6-6 and TRBJ2-2; possible D gene TRBD2, 7 bases. CDR1 is MNHNY, CDR2 SVGAGI, per germline (reference sequence). Trimming removed 4 bases at V and 4 bases at J, with 19 bases between. This CDR3 spans 17 amino acids. This CDR3 reads CASSSRPGGGGTGELFF. CDR3 in DNA: TGTGCCAGCAGTTCCCGTCCGGGGGGCGGGGGCACCGGGGAGCTGTTTTTT.

This clonotype has more than one count but fewer than ten. The chain recombines TRBV7-8 with TRBJ2-7, with a weak D call TRBD1 (6 bases). The germline V gene has CDR1 SGHVS and CDR2 FQNEAQ. CDR3 length: 13 amino acids. V lost 4 bases and J 2 bases, leaving 9 bases between the germline ends. This chain's CDR3 is CASSSRTAYEQYF. The CDR3 DNA is TGTGCCAGCAGCTCCCGGACAGCCTACGAGCAGTACTTC.

V usage is TRBV29-1 and J usage is TRBJ1-3, with 7 bases identical to TRBD1. In germline, CDR1 is SQVTM, CDR2 ANQGSEA. V gave up 6 bases and J gave up 1 base; unmatched junction bases: 6. The CDR3 sequence is 14 residues long. CDR3 sequence (DNA): TGCAGCGTCCGGAGGGGGCGGTCTGGAAACACCATATATTTT. Translated, it gives CSVRRGRSGNTIYF.

The rearrangement uses TRBV29-1 and TRBJ2-1; the match to TRBD1 covers 12 bases. The CDR3 totals 14 residues. Germline V gene sequence: CDR1 SQVTM, CDR2 ANQGSEA. Germline trimming cut 8 bases from V and 8 bases from J; bases unmatched to any gene: 10. CDR3 nucleotide sequence: TGCAGCACCACCGGGACAGGGGGCCGGGATGAGCAGTTCTTC. Protein sequence: CSTTGTGGRDEQFF.

The table lists this clonotype with many counts. V and J are TRBV5-1 and TRBJ1-5, with 8 bases lining up with TRBD1. Looked up from germline, CDR1 is SGHRS and CDR2 is YFSETQ. Losses at the gene ends were 3 bases for V and 4 bases for J; bases not matched to a gene: 3. This CDR3 has 14 residues. The CDR3 nucleotides are TGCGCCAGCAGCTCGGGACAGGATAATCAGCCCCAGCATTTT. Amino acid sequence: CASSSGQDNQPQHF.

This chain connects TRBV5-1 to TRBJ1-4, with 7 positions matching TRBD1. The germline gives CDR1 SGHRS, CDR2 YFSETQ. The CDR3 is made up of 16 amino acids. V gave up 4 bases and J gave up 3 bases; unmatched junction bases: 9. The CDR3 is CASSGMPRGSNEKLFF. The CDR3 DNA follows: TGCGCCAGCAGCGGAATGCCCAGGGGGTCTAATGAAAAACTGTTTTTT.

This clonotype was counted a few times. This chain uses TRBV29-1 with TRBJ2-3; D is uncertain. The V and J ends lost 3 bases and 1 base respectively, with 14 bases between them. Germline V gives CDR1 SQVTM, CDR2 ANQGSEA. CDR3 length: 15 residues. CDR3 sequence: CSVDGIEVGTDTQYF. CDR3 in DNA: TGCAGCGTTGATGGTATAGAGGTGGGCACAGATACGCAGTATTTT.

This clonotype was observed many times. The V call is TRBV20-1, the J call TRBJ2-1; 9 bases are shared with TRBD2. The germline CDR1 and CDR2 sequences are DFQATT and SNEGSKA (reference sequence). V lost 3 bases and J lost 7; bases outside the gene matches: 4. The CDR3 runs 13 residues. The DNA of the CDR3 is TGCAGTGCTAGGGCTAGCGGGAATAATGAGCAGTTCTTC. Encoded protein: CSARASGNNEQFF.

This clonotype was seen at least ten times. The chain carries TRBV29-1 and TRBJ2-1; no firm D call. Germline lookup yields CDR1 SQVTM and CDR2 ANQGSEA. This CDR3 has 12 amino acids. V lost 4 bases, J lost 7 bases, and 11 bases lay in between. CDR3 protein: CSVVAPWNEQFF. CDR3 DNA sequence: TGCAGCGTTGTCGCTCCCTGGAATGAGCAGTTCTTC.

This clonotype was seen many times. The V gene is TRBV30, the J gene TRBJ1-5, with a weak D call TRBD1 (6 bases). This CDR3 is built from 15 residues. The V end lost 2 bases, the J end lost 3 bases, and 14 bases lay between the germline ends. The germline CDR1 and CDR2 sequences are GTSNPN and SVGIG (reference sequence). CDR3 amino acids: CAWSFAAGVNQPQHF. For the CDR3, the DNA is TGTGCCTGGAGTTTCGCGGCAGGGGTCAATCAGCCCCAGCATTTT.

This clonotype was seen a few times. The gene calls are TRBV30 and TRBJ1-4, with D maybe TRBD1 (5 bases). The CDR3 extends over 15 amino acids. V lost 2 bases to trimming and J lost 4 bases, with 14 bases between them. Looked up from germline, CDR1 is GTSNPN and CDR2 is SVGIG (reference sequence). The CDR3 DNA reads TGTGCCTGGAGTCCCACAGGACTTCTTAATGAAAAACTGTTTTTT. It encodes CAWSPTGLLNEKLFF.